The sequence of this TCR beta chain was determined in a study of blood T cell repertoires in COVID-19 (dated by TCRdb to the early 2020s). Regarding the study in general: The collaborator samples originated in the United States, Italy and Spain and spanned the acute and convalescent phases of COVID-19. The material from the prospective study consisted of cDNA or gDNA derived from T cells, B-cell-depleted T cells, or PBMCs. Where available, HLA class I and class II types were obtained from metadata supplied by the sample provider rather than from assay-based typing. Subjects who had been exposed to COVID-19, were actively infected with it, or had recovered from it provided the deeply sampled blood TCRbeta repertoires that made up the dataset. The repertoires were made available in a free public database intended to serve as a resource for research on the immune response to SARS-CoV-2. Sample metadata almost always included a de-identified subject ID, COVID-19 status, age in years and sex. The samples were drawn from two sources: the first 160 participants of the ongoing ImmuneRACE study, and 1,254 subjects contributed by 6 global collaborators.

One collaborating source in Seattle enrolled patients while the patients were actively infected and followed the patients over time throughout the course of disease. Collaborating institutions collected whole blood in K2EDTA tubes following their own protocols. For TCRbeta analysis, collaborators shipped samples as frozen whole blood, isolated PBMCs, or DNA extracted from either of those sample types. Here is what the overall study found, with its caveats: Clinical and demographic metadata were provided uncurated, with the amount varying by source and participant.

TCRbeta CDR3 regions were amplified from genomic DNA by means of the immunoSEQ Assay, a bias-controlled multiplex PCR. In the original analysis: Nucleated cell counts per sample were estimated from amplification of reference gene primers within the assay. To quantify the absolute abundance of each unique TCRbeta CDR3 rearrangement, sequence reads were collapsed and filtered. For each sample, productive Simpson clonality was calculated as the square root of Simpson's diversity index over productive rearrangements. The table comes from immuneACCESS by way of TCRdb, which keeps in-frame sequences with V and J called. Part of the clones is missing from these tables; in studies checked, under half for an unresolved V gene and the rest for unknown reasons. V and J calls and clone size come straight from that table; D and trimming were deduced from the DNA. This sample is represented by around 480,000 clones; 88% of them were singletons. Roughly 12% of the sample belongs to the ten largest clones.

CDR1 and CDR2 were assigned from the germline V gene (reference sequence) as WNHNN and SYGVQD. A distance of 7 bases separates the germline ends of V and J, which lose 4 bases and 3 bases respectively. The CDR3 runs 13 residues from the cysteine to the phenylalanine. The only DNA kept is the CDR3, 39 bases in frame from the first base. On this clone itself: Its cognate antigen has yet to be identified. Base qualities are missing; no much larger clone stands one base away.

The TCR comes from a woman between 50 and 59 years old with COVID-19, enrolled during active disease. The V and J segments used are TRBV10-1 and TRBJ1-5; the D gene is not confidently resolved. Material for sequencing was peripheral blood. The CDR3 sequence is CASSGGINQPQHF. The nucleotides read TGCGCCAGCAGTGGCGGAATCAATCAGCCCCAGCATTTT.